This T cell receptor beta chain is drawn from a study of blood T cell repertoires in COVID-19. The overall study: Samples taken during acute and convalescent COVID-19 were collected in the United States, Italy and Spain.

The CDR3 extends over 14 amino acids. V shed 4 bases and J shed 6 bases, with 15 bases lying between them. Germline-derived CDR1 and CDR2 are SGHNT and YENEEA. In the original processing: Amplification of reference gene primers was used by the study to estimate nucleated cell counts. Clones were sequenced by immunoSEQ multiplex PCR, and TCRdb holds only the in-frame ones, with some missing. That table supplies the V and J calls and clone size; D and trimming were determined from the DNA. The table lists about 200,000 clones, 82% of them singletons, with about 5% in the top ten. Clinical history reported by participants formed the basis on which cohorts were assigned.

The rearrangement links TRBV11-3 to TRBJ1-1; D gene ambiguous. This clonotype originated in a woman aged 55-70 years with acute COVID-19. Input material: PBMCs or T cells enriched from blood (not recorded which). CDR3 sequence reads: CASSYLTGSPEAFF. For the CDR3, the DNA is TGTGCCAGCAGCTACCTCACCGGGAGCCCTGAAGCTTTCTTT. Filled out from reference TRBV11-3 and TRBJ1-1, the complete variable domain reads EAGVVQSPRYKIIEKKQPVAFWCNPISGHNTLYWYLQNLGQGPELLIRYENEEAVDDSQLPKDRFSAERLKGVDSTLKIQPAELGDSAVYLCASSYLTGSPEAFFGQGTRLTVV.